The 6 T cell receptor beta chains in this list originate from one sample, sequenced in a study of spatial heterogeneity in lung cancer. TCRdb reprocessed the 5' RACE reads via MiXCR and lists one record per CDR3 protein. This table has about 5,900 distinct CDR3 sequences, 17% appearing once. Time point defined: sample taken at primary tumor resection. These receptors have no known antigen. General observations from the study: How many expanded intratumoral alpha and beta TCRs were present tracked the tumor mutation count, which was a count of nonsynonymous mutations.

Sequences were derived from lung tumor tissue, sampled at surgery. The receptors come from a male donor with early-stage non-small cell lung cancer.

The chain combines TRBV12-3 or TRBV12-4 with TRBJ2-4; D unclear. Between the trimmed V and J ends, which lost 2 bases and 10 bases, there was a span of 15 bases. This CDR3 has 14 amino acids. CDR3 DNA sequence: TGTGCCAGCAGTTTAAGGTACAATGACGGGATTCAGTACTTC. Encoded protein: CASSLRYNDGIQYF.

This chain joins TRBV6-1 and TRBJ2-1, with no clear D. The CDR3 length is 12 residues. Germline loops: CDR1 MNHNS, CDR2 SASEGT. Deletions cut 6 bases from V and 2 bases from J, with 5 bases between. CDR3 sequence: CASSAPYNEQFF. The CDR3 coding sequence is TGTGCCAGCAGCGCCCCCTACAATGAGCAGTTCTTC.

This clonotype has a count of ten or more. V gene TRBV3-1 combines with J gene TRBJ2-7; 14 nucleotides align to TRBD2. V trimming: 4 bases; J trimming: 5 bases; junction bases outside the gene matches: 4. Germline CDR1 and CDR2: LGHDT and YNNKEL (reference sequence). The CDR3 covers 15 residues. The CDR3 DNA is TGTGCCAGCAGCCTCGGGACTAGCGGGGGTGACGAGCAGTACTTC. Its protein product is CASSLGTSGGDEQYF.

The V call is TRBV3-1, the J call TRBJ2-1, with D unclear. V was pared by 4 bases and J by 3 bases, with 4 bases between. This CDR3 has 12 amino acids. Germline CDR1 and CDR2: LGHDT and YNNKEL (reference sequence). The CDR3 nucleotides read TGTGCCAGCAGCCTCAGCTACAATGAGCAGTTCTTC. This encodes CASSLSYNEQFF.

This clonotype was found a few times. The chain recombines TRBV6-2 or TRBV6-3 with TRBJ2-7; tentatively, D is TRBD1 or TRBD2 (5 bases each). V shed 8 bases and J shed 5 bases, with 16 bases lying between them. Per germline, CDR1 MNHEY and CDR2 SVGEGT. The CDR3 length is 13 residues. This chain's CDR3 is CASEGPPSDEQYF. Here the CDR3 DNA reads TGTGCCAGCGAGGGGCCCCCTTCAGACGAGCAGTACTTC.

By sample share, this clonotype is medium-sized. The genes are TRBV7-2 and TRBJ2-1; D is ambiguous. Looked up from germline, CDR1 is SGHTA and CDR2 is FQGNSA. Trimming left V 1 base short and J 4 bases short, with 5 bases between. The CDR3 contains 13 residues. The CDR3 is CASSLVTYNEQFF. CDR3 nucleotide sequence: TGTGCCAGCAGCTTAGTAACGTACAATGAGCAGTTCTTC.